The rows below give T cell receptor beta chains drawn from one sample of a study of CD4 T cells in relation to SARS-CoV-2 and coronaviruses. Profiled with immunoSEQ multiplex PCR; TCRdb holds only in-frame clones, not every one. The data show 30,000 or so clones, roughly 78% seen once. These receptors have no known antigen. Sequencing was carried out using CD4+ T cells from PBMCs, cultured in vitro. The source is a human donor in good health. Each CDR3 is given with its conserved first and last residue.

v_gene: TRBV19
j_gene: TRBJ1-1
CDR3aa: CASSIQAGDTEAFF

v_gene: TRBV18
j_gene: TRBJ1-1
CDR3aa: CASSPLTGDVTEAFF

v_gene: TRBV7-2
j_gene: TRBJ1-1
CDR3aa: CASSLSRTAMNTEAFF

v_gene: TRBV11-2
j_gene: TRBJ2-1
CDR3aa: CASSLTSGRNEQFF

v_gene: TRBV6-5
j_gene: TRBJ1-6
CDR3aa: CASSPAAVYNSPLHF

v_gene: TRBV6-5
j_gene: TRBJ2-1
CDR3aa: CASLLTGDYNEQFF

v_gene: TRBV11-2
j_gene: TRBJ2-7
CDR3aa: CASTRGGVSSYEQYF

v_gene: TRBV3-1/TRBV3-2
j_gene: TRBJ1-1
CDR3aa: CASSQVPQGTEAFF

v_gene: TRBV7-8
j_gene: TRBJ1-6
CDR3aa: CASSLGTGLYNSPLHF

v_gene: TRBV10-3
j_gene: TRBJ1-1
CDR3aa: CAISVQGATVGAEAFF

v_gene: TRBV6-2/TRBV6-3
j_gene: TRBJ2-3
CDR3aa: CASSFDGTIADTQYF

v_gene: TRBV6-6
j_gene: TRBJ1-4
CDR3aa: CASSYSRSWPNEKLFF

v_gene: TRBV28
j_gene: TRBJ2-6
CDR3aa: CASGPQSGANVLTF

v_gene: TRBV4-2
j_gene: TRBJ2-3
CDR3aa: CASSPVRGRKTDTQYF

v_gene: TRBV7-2
j_gene: TRBJ1-5
CDR3aa: CASSLGQGGYQPQHF

v_gene: TRBV7-9
j_gene: TRBJ2-7
CDR3aa: CASSRGYEQYF

v_gene: TRBV19
j_gene: TRBJ2-1
CDR3aa: CASSPRGSGGYNEQFF

v_gene: TRBV6-5
j_gene: TRBJ2-1
CDR3aa: CASRRWAHDEQFF

v_gene: TRBV4-1
j_gene: TRBJ1-5
CDR3aa: CASSQDPQDQPQHF

v_gene: TRBV11-3
j_gene: TRBJ2-2
CDR3aa: CASSLGTNTGELFF

v_gene: TRBV6-2/TRBV6-3
j_gene: TRBJ2-7
CDR3aa: CASSFSSGTGNEQYF

v_gene: TRBV2
j_gene: TRBJ2-5
CDR3aa: CASVYGAVEYQETQYF

v_gene: TRBV19
j_gene: TRBJ1-5
CDR3aa: CASGRDINQPQHF

v_gene: TRBV3-1/TRBV3-2
j_gene: TRBJ2-2
CDR3aa: CASSRFPGVNTGELFF

v_gene: TRBV10-3
j_gene: TRBJ2-7
CDR3aa: CAIRAGTGGVEARGIEQYF

v_gene: TRBV19
j_gene: TRBJ2-1
CDR3aa: CASSMGTMFLYEQFF

v_gene: TRBV7-9
j_gene: TRBJ2-3
CDR3aa: CASSPGTSGGSHDTQYF

v_gene: TRBV19
j_gene: TRBJ1-6
CDR3aa: CASRSPEAYNSPLHF

v_gene: TRBV24-1
j_gene: TRBJ2-3
CDR3aa: CATSDPGETQYF

v_gene: TRBV20-1
j_gene: TRBJ1-1
CDR3aa: CSASLGGMNTEAFF

v_gene: TRBV23-1
j_gene: TRBJ1-1
CDR3aa: CASSQSMGRGGNTEAFF

v_gene: TRBV7-8
j_gene: TRBJ2-2
CDR3aa: CASSFELATANTGELFF

v_gene: TRBV7-2
j_gene: TRBJ2-2
CDR3aa: CASSLNRGGTGELFF

v_gene: TRBV27
j_gene: TRBJ1-2
CDR3aa: CASSLRQGLSYGYTF

v_gene: TRBV18
j_gene: TRBJ2-7
CDR3aa: CASSPPGGLAGNEQYF

v_gene: TRBV12-3/TRBV12-4
j_gene: TRBJ1-1
CDR3aa: CASTTGGMTEAFF

v_gene: TRBV29-1
j_gene: TRBJ2-1
CDR3aa: CSVEGGGRSYNEQFF

v_gene: TRBV6-5
j_gene: TRBJ1-5
CDR3aa: CASRGTGVSNQPQHF

v_gene: TRBV6-1
j_gene: TRBJ2-7
CDR3aa: CASSGERGSPPYEQYF

v_gene: TRBV4-1
j_gene: TRBJ1-3
CDR3aa: CASSQDLGFRSSGNTIYF

v_gene: TRBV10-3
j_gene: TRBJ2-7
CDR3aa: CAISEASYEQYF

v_gene: TRBV29-1
j_gene: TRBJ2-3
CDR3aa: CSVKDRGVEDTQYF

v_gene: TRBV30
j_gene: TRBJ1-4
CDR3aa: CAWSVRETNEKLFF

v_gene: TRBV4-2
j_gene: TRBJ2-2
CDR3aa: CASSQIPGHRELFF

v_gene: TRBV5-4
j_gene: TRBJ2-3
CDR3aa: CASSLAQGGTDTQYF